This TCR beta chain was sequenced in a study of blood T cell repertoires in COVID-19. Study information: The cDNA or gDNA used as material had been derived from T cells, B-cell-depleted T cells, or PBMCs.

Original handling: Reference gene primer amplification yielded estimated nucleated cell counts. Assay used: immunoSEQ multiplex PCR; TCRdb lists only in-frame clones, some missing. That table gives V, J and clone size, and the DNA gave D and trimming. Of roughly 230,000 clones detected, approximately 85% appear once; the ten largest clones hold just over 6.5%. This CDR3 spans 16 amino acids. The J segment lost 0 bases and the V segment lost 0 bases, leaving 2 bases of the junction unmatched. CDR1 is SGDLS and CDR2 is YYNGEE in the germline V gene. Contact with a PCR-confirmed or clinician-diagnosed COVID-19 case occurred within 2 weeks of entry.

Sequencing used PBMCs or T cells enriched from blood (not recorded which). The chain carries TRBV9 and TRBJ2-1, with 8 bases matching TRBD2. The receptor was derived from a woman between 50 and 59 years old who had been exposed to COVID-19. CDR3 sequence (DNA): TGTGCCAGCAGCGTAGACGGGGGGGCCTCCTACAATGAGCAGTTCTTC. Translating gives CASSVDGGASYNEQFF.